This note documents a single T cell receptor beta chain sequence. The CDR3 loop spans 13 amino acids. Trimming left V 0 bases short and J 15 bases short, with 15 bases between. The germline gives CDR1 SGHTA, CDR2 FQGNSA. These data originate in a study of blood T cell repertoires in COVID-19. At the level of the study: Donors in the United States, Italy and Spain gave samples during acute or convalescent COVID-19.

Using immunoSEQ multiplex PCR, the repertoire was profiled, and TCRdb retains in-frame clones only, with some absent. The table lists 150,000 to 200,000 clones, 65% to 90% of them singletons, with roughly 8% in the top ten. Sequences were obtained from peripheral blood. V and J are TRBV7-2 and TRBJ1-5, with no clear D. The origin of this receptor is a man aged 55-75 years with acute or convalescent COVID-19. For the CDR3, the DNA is TGTGCCAGCAGCTTAGCTCCCACGCAGTCTCTGCATTTT. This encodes CASSLAPTQSLHF.